A single T cell receptor (beta chain) is shown here with its context. This table comes from immunoSEQ multiplex PCR, and its TCRdb copy is limited to in-frame clones, with some not included. The sample has a few hundred thousand clones; approximately 80% are singletons. This sample was included in a study of shared clonotypes between healthy human individuals. This clonotype originated in a woman in her 40s in good health. Some clones in this sample may be carry-over from other donors' samples. Sequencing used PBMCs.

DNA of the CDR3: TGTGCCAGCCTAACGTCCGGGGGACCCTACGAGCAGTACTTC. It encodes CASLTSGGPYEQYF. This sequence joins TRBV28 and TRBJ2-7, with TRBD2 as a possible D gene (6 bases). CDR1 MDHEN and CDR2 SYDVKM come from the germline V gene. The V end was cut by 8 bases, the J end by 2 bases, with 16 bases between. The CDR3 is 14 amino acids.